This T cell receptor (beta chain) was profiled in a study of blood T cell repertoires in COVID-19. Study-level information: Samples taken during acute and convalescent COVID-19 were collected in the United States, Italy and Spain. Sources were T cells, B-cell-depleted T cells, or PBMCs; the material itself was cDNA or gDNA.

Germline V gives CDR1 MNHEY, CDR2 SVGAGI. The CDR3 covers 14 residues. Sequenced by immunoSEQ multiplex PCR; TCRdb stores in-frame clones only, minus some. The data show hundreds of thousands of clones, more than 80% seen once. To note about this clone: The junction departs from germline at one end; a sequencing error may be responsible. The sample has other DNA sequences that encode this CDR3 too.

This TCR derives from a woman of 80 years or more with acute or convalescent COVID-19. The specimen was peripheral blood. V and J are TRBV6-5 and TRBJ2-7; 8 bases agree with TRBD2. CDR3 sequence: CASRVAGLEYEQYF. CDR3 in DNA: TGTGCCAGCAGGGTAGCGGGGCTGGAGTACGAGCAATACTTC.